The 10 T cell receptor beta chains below were found in one sample sequenced in a study of OX40 agonist ivuxolimab in advanced cancers. The table came from immunoSEQ multiplex PCR; TCRdb's copy has only in-frame clones and leaves some out. This sample has some 25,000 clones, with roughly 85% found just once. The sample in question was CD4+ or CD8+ T cells sorted from blood, obtained in a trial of the OX40 agonist ivuxolimab. The receptors were gathered from an adult with an advanced solid tumor such as melanoma, head and neck, liver or kidney cancer.

The chain is built from TRBV27 and TRBJ2-1, with 13 bases aligning to TRBD2. The CDR3 is 17 residues long. V shed 3 bases and J 8 bases; nucleotides not matched to a gene: 10. CDR1 is MNHEY, CDR2 SMNVEV, per germline (reference sequence). CDR3: CASSFLGLAGVSHEQFF. The CDR3 DNA reads TGTGCCAGCAGTTTCCTTGGACTAGCGGGAGTGTCACATGAGCAGTTCTTC.

This chain links TRBV7-9 with TRBJ1-1, with 7 bases matching TRBD1. Germline loops: CDR1 SEHNR, CDR2 FQNEAQ (reference sequence). The CDR3 runs 15 residues. With 5 bases clipped from V and 0 bases from J, the junction kept 6 bases outside the gene matches. The CDR3 region is CASSPRGQLNTEAFF. CDR3 bases: TGTGCCAGCAGCCCGAGGGGACAGCTGAACACTGAAGCTTTCTTT.

This sequence joins TRBV19 and TRBJ2-7; 7 bases map to TRBD2. In germline, CDR1 is LNHDA, CDR2 SQIVND (reference sequence). CDR3 length: 14 residues. V gave up 1 base and J gave up 2 bases; unmatched junction bases: 2. The CDR3 bases are TGTGCCAGTAGTATAGGCGGGAGTACCTACGAGCAGTACTTC. Its protein is CASSIGGSTYEQYF.

The chain combines TRBV6-1 with TRBJ2-6; no clear D gene. Germline CDR1 MNHNS, CDR2 SASEGT. V dropped 6 bases and J dropped 2 bases, with 5 bases sitting between them. The CDR3 contains 13 residues. CDR3 region: CASRTTGANVLTF. In nucleotides, the CDR3 is TGTGCCAGCAGGACGACTGGGGCCAACGTCCTGACTTTC.

This clone was detected only a few times. The chain recombines TRBV19 with TRBJ1-4; D is uncertain. The V gene lost 3 bases and the J gene lost 0 bases, with 14 bases spanning the gap. Germline V CDR1 and CDR2: LNHDA, SQIVND (reference sequence). CDR3 length equals 17 residues. The CDR3 DNA follows: TGTGCCAGTAGTATTGATTGGGAACCCGCAACTAATGAAAAACTGTTTTTT. This gives the protein CASSIDWEPATNEKLFF.

V gene TRBV27 combines with J gene TRBJ1-5, with no clear D. This CDR3 contains 13 residues. Germline lookup yields CDR1 MNHEY and CDR2 SMNVEV (reference sequence). V gave up 2 bases and J gave up 3 bases, with 5 bases separating them. CDR3 sequence (DNA): TGTGCCAGCAGTTTAGGTACCAATCAGCCCCAGCATTTT. It encodes CASSLGTNQPQHF.

The rearrangement joins TRBV11-2 to TRBJ2-7; D not certain. This CDR3 spans 14 amino acids. Looked up from germline, CDR1 is SGHAT and CDR2 is FQNNGV. V gave up 4 bases and J gave up 2 bases, with 12 bases separating them. CDR3: CASSYTGSAYEQYF. CDR3 coding DNA: TGTGCCAGCAGCTATACCGGAAGTGCCTACGAGCAGTACTTC.

This chain connects TRBV27 to TRBJ2-7; 7 bases fit TRBD1. Germline loops: CDR1 MNHEY, CDR2 SMNVEV (reference sequence). CDR3 length: 13 residues. With V trimmed by 3 bases and J by 2 bases, 1 base remained unmatched. This CDR3 is CASSFGTAYEQYF. The DNA of the CDR3 is TGTGCCAGCAGTTTCGGGACAGCCTACGAGCAGTACTTC.

V and J are TRBV6-1 and TRBJ2-3; 9 bases match TRBD2. Germline V gene lookup returns CDR1 MNHNS and CDR2 SASEGT. The CDR3 covers 16 residues. J gave up 2 bases and V 3 bases, and 6 bases lay outside the gene matches. The CDR3 region is CASSDRASGITDTQYF. Here the CDR3 DNA reads TGTGCCAGCAGTGATAGAGCTAGCGGGATCACAGATACGCAGTATTTT.

V and J are TRBV21-1 and TRBJ2-1; the D segment call TRBD1 is taken from the table without a DNA check. TRBV21-1 is labeled a pseudogene. CDR3 size: 16 residues. This CDR3 reads CASSKGQGRGNYEQFF. CDR3 coding DNA: TGTGCCAGCAGCAAAGGACAGGGGCGGGGGAACTATGAGCAGTTCTTC.